These 26 T cell receptor beta chains originate from one sample sequenced in a study of shared clonotypes between healthy human individuals. Here immunoSEQ multiplex PCR was the method, and the copy in TCRdb shows in-frame clones only, minus some. The data contain approximately 2,000,000 clones, under 95% of them singletons. The sample comprised naive CD4+ T cells from PBMCs. Indicated subset: CD45RA+ positively selected. These TCRs come from a man aged 18 to 29 in good health. Some clones in this sample may be carry-over from other donors' samples.

This chain's CDR3 is CASGTLYGYTF. The CDR3, as DNA: TGTGCCAGCGGTACTCTCTATGGCTACACCTTC. This chain links TRBV6-1 with TRBJ1-2; unclear D gene. CDR3 length: 11 residues. V was shortened by 8 bases and J by 4 bases, with 8 bases between the two germline ends. Germline V gene lookup returns CDR1 MNHNS and CDR2 SASEGT.

In nucleotides, the CDR3 is TGTGCCAGCAGTTTGGGGGGAACACCCCTCCACTTT. Protein: CASSLGGTPLHF. The chain carries TRBV28 and TRBJ1-6, with D perhaps TRBD1 (5 bases). The CDR3 sequence is 12 residues long. V gave up 3 bases and J gave up 11 bases, with 8 bases separating them. CDR1 is MDHEN and CDR2 is SYDVKM in the germline V gene.

The CDR3 region has the DNA TGTGCCAGCAGCGCCGGACTAGCGGGACTGAAAGAGACCCAGTACTTC. It codes for CASSAGLAGLKETQYF. The chain couples TRBV9 to TRBJ2-5; 12 bases agree with TRBD2. The germline gives CDR1 SGDLS, CDR2 YYNGEE. The CDR3 extends over 16 amino acids. Losses at the gene ends were 3 bases for V and 3 bases for J; bases not matched to a gene: 6.

The chain is built from TRBV5-1 and TRBJ2-2; possible D gene TRBD1, 6 bases. CDR3 length equals 17 residues. The germline gives CDR1 SGHRS, CDR2 YFSETQ. Deletions cut 5 bases from V and 0 bases from J, with 17 bases between. The CDR3 sequence: CASRPGDTSANTGELFF. CDR3 bases: TGCGCCAGCAGGCCCGGGGACACGTCGGCGAACACCGGGGAGCTGTTTTTT. The entire variable domain, with the rest obtained from reference TRBV5-1 and TRBJ2-2, is as follows: KAGVTQTPRYLIKTRGQQVTLSCSPISGHRSVSWYQQTPGQGLQFLFEYFSETQRNKGNFPGRFSGRQFSNSRSEMNVSTLELGDSALYLCASRPGDTSANTGELFFGEGSRLTVL.

The V call is TRBV6-5, the J call TRBJ2-7, with D perhaps TRBD2 (5 bases). The germline CDR1 and CDR2 sequences are MNHEY and SVGAGI. The CDR3 sequence is 12 residues long. V dropped 8 bases and J dropped 2 bases, with 10 bases sitting between them. The CDR3 nucleotides are TGTGCCAGCGGGGAGATGGCCTACGAGCAGTACTTC. This gives the protein CASGEMAYEQYF.

This chain joins TRBV28 and TRBJ2-5, with D possibly matching TRBD1 (6 bases). Matching the DNA end better, TRBJ2-7 makes the J call doubtful. CDR1 is MDHEN, CDR2 SYDVKM, per germline. CDR3 length: 13 amino acids. CDR3 in amino acids: CASTTDRSYEQYF. For the CDR3, the DNA is TGTGCCAGCACCACCGACAGGTCCTACGAGCAGTACTTC.

CDR3: CASSLEPPNTGELFF. CDR3 sequence (DNA): TGTGCCAGCAGTTTAGAACCACCGAACACCGGGGAGCTGTTTTTT. V usage is TRBV27 and J usage is TRBJ2-2; D unclear. The CDR3 loop spans 15 amino acids. The V and J ends lost 2 bases and 0 bases respectively, with 7 bases between them. Germline loops: CDR1 MNHEY, CDR2 SMNVEV (reference sequence).

The V call is TRBV21-1, the J call TRBJ2-5; the D call of TRBD2 is as the table states it, not checked on the DNA. TRBV21-1 represents a pseudogene. This CDR3 has 16 amino acids. The CDR3 is CASSRRTSGRVETQYF. As DNA, the CDR3 is TGTGCCAGCAGCAGGAGGACTAGCGGGAGGGTTGAGACCCAGTACTTC.

The genes are TRBV6-1 and TRBJ2-7; perhaps D is TRBD1 or TRBD2 (5 bases each). Germline V gene data show CDR1 as MNHNS and CDR2 as SASEGT. V was pared by 6 bases and J by 0 bases, with 12 bases between. The CDR3 spans 14 residues. The CDR3, as DNA: TGTGCCAGCAGCAGCCGGGACCTCTCCTACGAGCAGTACTTC. It specifies CASSSRDLSYEQYF.

The CDR3 nucleotides are TGTGCCAGCAAAGGGTCCCTCTTGGGTTACGAGCAGTACTTC. Translating gives CASKGSLLGYEQYF. The rearrangement links TRBV2 to TRBJ2-7, with no clear D. This CDR3 spans 14 amino acids. Germline CDR1 reads SNHLY; CDR2 reads FYNNEI. V gave up 7 bases and J gave up 4 bases, with 17 bases separating them. Full variable domain (remainder filled in from reference TRBV2 and TRBJ2-7): EPEVTQTPSHQVTQMGQEVILRCVPISNHLYFYWYRQILGQKVEFLVSFYNNEISEKSEIFDDQFSVERPDGSNFTLKIRSTKLEDSAMYFCASKGSLLGYEQYFGPGTRLTVT.

The chain links TRBV19 to TRBJ2-3, with TRBD2 identical over 12 bases. The V gene's germline CDR1 is LNHDA and CDR2 SQIVND (reference sequence). The CDR3 covers 15 residues. The ends lost 6 bases at V and 11 bases at J; junction bases unmatched: 12. CDR3 sequence reads: CASSRTSGNPGGQYF. CDR3 sequence (DNA): TGTGCCAGTAGCCGGACTAGCGGGAACCCCGGAGGGCAGTATTTT.

The chain carries TRBV7-8 and TRBJ2-2; no reliable D call. CDR1 and CDR2 from the germline V gene are SGHVS and FQNEAQ. V was shortened by 5 bases and J by 6 bases, with 10 bases between the two germline ends. The CDR3 spans 13 residues. The CDR3 loop reads CASSPTFAGELFF. The CDR3 nucleotides are TGTGCCAGCAGCCCAACCTTCGCCGGGGAGCTGTTTTTT.

The rearrangement links TRBV10-3 to TRBJ2-1; 11 bases fit TRBD2. Trimming at V came to 2 bases and at J to 8 bases, leaving 5 bases not matched to a gene. The CDR3 length is 15 residues. Germline-derived CDR1 and CDR2 are ENHRY and SYGVKD. Here the CDR3 DNA reads TGTGCCATCAGTGAGACTAGCGGGAGTGGAGATGAGCAGTTCTTC. It specifies CAISETSGSGDEQFF.

The chain uses TRBV10-3 and TRBJ2-3, with D hard to call. The length of the CDR3 is 14 residues. Germline assignment: CDR1 ENHRY and CDR2 SYGVKD. V shed 1 base and J shed 2 bases, with 7 bases lying between them. CDR3 in amino acids: CAISEFQFTDTQYF. The CDR3, as DNA: TGTGCCATCAGTGAGTTTCAGTTCACAGATACGCAGTATTTT.

The CDR3 here is CASSQESVTWEQYF. The CDR3 DNA is TGCGCCAGCAGCCAAGAAAGCGTTACGTGGGAGCAGTACTTC. This sequence joins TRBV4-1 and TRBJ2-7; unclear D gene. Germline V gene data show CDR1 as MGHRA and CDR2 as YSYEKL. This CDR3 contains 14 residues. Trimming took off 0 bases at V and 7 bases at J, with 13 bases between the two ends.

J is TRBJ1-6 and V is TRBV4-1, with TRBD1 matching over 8 bases. Per germline, CDR1 MGHRA and CDR2 YSYEKL. With 3 bases clipped from V and 7 bases from J, the junction kept 2 bases outside the gene matches. This CDR3 is built from 14 residues. This CDR3 is CASSQTGANSPLHF. The CDR3 DNA reads TGCGCCAGCAGCCAGACAGGGGCGAATTCACCCCTCCACTTT.

J is TRBJ2-2 and V is TRBV19; D perhaps matches TRBD1 (6 bases). The CDR3 spans 14 residues. In germline, CDR1 is LNHDA, CDR2 SQIVND (reference sequence). The V gene lost 3 bases and the J gene lost 3 bases, with 8 bases spanning the gap. The CDR3 here is CASSMTGDTGELFF. The CDR3 nucleotides read TGTGCCAGTAGTATGACAGGAGACACCGGGGAGCTGTTTTTT.

This chain joins TRBV2 and TRBJ2-2; D is unresolved. Trimming left V 6 bases short and J 7 bases short, with 9 bases between. The CDR3 loop spans 12 amino acids. From germline, CDR1 is SNHLY and CDR2 FYNNEI. This CDR3 is CASRESVGELFF. The DNA for the CDR3 is TGTGCCAGCAGGGAGAGCGTCGGGGAGCTGTTTTTT.

V and J are TRBV6-5 and TRBJ2-7; no clear D gene. This CDR3 has 14 residues. Germline values: CDR1 MNHEY, CDR2 SVGAGI. Trimming took off 6 bases at V and 2 bases at J, with 14 bases between the two ends. This CDR3 is CASRLPGATYEQYF. DNA for the CDR3: TGTGCCAGCAGGCTACCGGGCGCTACCTACGAGCAGTACTTC.

This chain links TRBV18 with TRBJ2-1; a possible D gene is TRBD2 (5 bases). Trimming shortened V by 8 bases and J by 5 bases, and 10 bases separated the two germline ends. This CDR3 region has 12 residues. Germline CDR1 is KGHSH and CDR2 is LQKENI. CDR3 in amino acids: CASQSGDNEQFF. For the CDR3, the DNA is TGTGCCAGCCAGAGCGGCGACAATGAGCAGTTCTTC. The full variable domain, rest sourced from reference TRBV18 and TRBJ2-1, is NAGVMQNPRHLVRRRGQEARLRCSPMKGHSHVYWYRQLPEEGLKFMVYLQKENIIDESGMPKERFSAEFPKEGPSILRIQQVVRGDSAAYFCASQSGDNEQFFGPGTRLTVL.

The gene calls are TRBV10-3 and TRBJ2-5; D gene unclear. The CDR3 totals 14 residues. V lost 11 bases and J lost 5, with 21 bases in between. Germline CDR1 is ENHRY and CDR2 is SYGVKD. CDR3 in DNA: TGTGCCCGCGGCGTAATGTTTATTAAGGAGACCCAGTACTTC. This sequence encodes CARGVMFIKETQYF.

This sequence joins TRBV28 and TRBJ1-4, with D unclear. The germline V gene has CDR1 MDHEN and CDR2 SYDVKM. The germline V and J ends were trimmed by 11 bases and 5 bases, with 18 bases remaining between them. The CDR3 loop spans 14 amino acids. CDR3 amino acids: CAVQDGSLNEKLFF. CDR3 in DNA: TGTGCCGTTCAGGACGGCTCGTTGAATGAAAAACTGTTTTTT.

The chain carries TRBV19 and TRBJ2-5, with D possibly TRBD2 on 5 matching bases. Germline CDR1 reads LNHDA; CDR2 reads SQIVND (reference sequence). V shed 6 bases and J shed 4 bases, with 12 bases lying between them. The CDR3 is made up of 13 amino acids. CDR3: CASRRVPLETQYF. The CDR3 DNA reads TGTGCCAGTAGGAGGGTCCCCCTAGAGACCCAGTACTTC.

To note about this clone: The same CDR3 also results from other DNA sequences found in this sample. The V gene is TRBV19, the J gene TRBJ1-5; D is unresolved. The length of the CDR3 is 13 residues. Trimming took off 1 base at V and 2 bases at J, with 3 bases between the two ends. From germline, CDR1 is LNHDA and CDR2 SQIVND (reference sequence). In nucleotides, the CDR3 is TGTGCCAGTAGTATAGTCCGCAATCAGCCCCAGCATTTT. Protein product: CASSIVRNQPQHF.

Note on this clone: Other DNA sequences in this sample translate to the same CDR3. This chain connects TRBV29-1 to TRBJ2-1; maybe TRBD2 (5 bases). V was cut by 7 bases and J by 4 bases, with 11 bases left in between. The CDR3 covers 12 residues. CDR1 is SQVTM and CDR2 is ANQGSEA in the germline V gene. CDR3 loop: CSAATGYNEQFF. The CDR3 DNA reads TGCAGCGCCGCGACGGGGTACAATGAGCAGTTCTTC.

The chain recombines TRBV6-5 with TRBJ1-2; TRBD1 agrees at 8 bases. Germline trimming cut 2 bases from V and 4 bases from J; bases unmatched to any gene: 9. The CDR3 contains 16 residues. Looked up from germline, CDR1 is MNHEY and CDR2 is SVGAGI. CDR3 in amino acids: CASSYSPTGVVYGYTF. CDR3 bases: TGTGCCAGCAGTTACAGCCCGACAGGGGTGGTCTATGGCTACACCTTC.